This section outlines one T cell receptor beta chain sequence together with its context. Its matching antigen is unknown. CDR1 GTSNPN and CDR2 SVGIG come from the germline V gene (reference sequence). The V and J ends lost 6 bases and 0 bases, in that order; junction bases with no gene match: 5. CDR3 length: 16 amino acids. There was relapse after autologous stem cell transplantation in every patient, and there was variation in brentuximab vedotin exposure. The sample originates from a study of PD-1 blockade in classical Hodgkin lymphoma. Broader study findings: Before treatment, complete responders showed about the same diversity as newly diagnosed patients. In CD4+ cells, TCR diversity went up significantly by C4D1, but in CD8+ cells it did not. Diminished baseline TCR diversity has been reported in newly diagnosed patients relative to healthy donors.

TCRdb's copy holds only in-frame clones and misses some; the assay was immunoSEQ multiplex PCR. The sample contains over 15,000 clones, 70% to 85% of which appear only once. This receptor was taken from a human donor with classical Hodgkin lymphoma. V is TRBV30 and J is TRBJ1-6; 10 bases agree with TRBD1. This sample comprised peripheral blood mononuclear cells (PBMCs), obtained at baseline. The CDR3 loop is CACRGQGSSYNSPLHF. For the CDR3, the DNA is TGTGCCTGCCGGGGACAGGGGAGCTCCTATAATTCACCCCTCCACTTT.